This T cell receptor beta chain was sequenced in a study of CD8+CD57+ T cells in acquired aplastic anemia. Study-level background: On average, sorted CD4+ and CD8+ cells gave around 3.3 ug of DNA.

According to the study, genomic DNA was the template for TCR beta VDJ and CDR3 profiling. TCRdb recomputed calls from the reads with MiXCR, one row per CDR3 protein. The sample holds 170,000 or so distinct CDR3 sequences, 40% to 50% seen once. This clonotype showed up just once. Its antigen remains unknown. The CDR3 extends over 14 amino acids. Germline V gene lookup returns CDR1 SNHLY and CDR2 FYNNEI. Trimming shortened V by 7 bases and J by 3 bases, and 12 bases separated the two germline ends. Study outcomes and limitations: Between the patient and control groups, CD8+ Simpson's diversity did not differ significantly. Overlapping CD8+ CDR3 repertoires of patients and controls contained 25 to 35 shared sequences.

CD8+CD57+ cell expansion had been shown by flow cytometry in patients chosen for sequencing. When blood sampling took place, the patients had received no therapy. The receptor's source is a human donor with aplastic anemia. The chain recombines TRBV2 with TRBJ2-2; the D gene is possibly TRBD2 (5 bases). Sequenced material: sorted CD4+, CD8+, or CD8+CD57+ T cells (not recorded which) from PBMCs. CDR3 sequence (DNA): TGTGCCAGCACCTCAATGCGGGACACCGGGGAGCTGTTTTTT. Its protein is CASTSMRDTGELFF.